This T cell receptor beta chain appears in the sequencing data of a study of cytomegalovirus exposure and HLA in healthy donors. Across the whole study: Of all 400 or so donors who were genotyped, 70% to 85% belonged to the Caucasian-associated ancestry cluster.

In regard to this clone: As yet, its antigen is unknown.

The CDR3 spans 14 residues. Germline values: CDR1 MGHRA, CDR2 YSYEKL. The V end was cut by 1 base, the J end by 9 bases, with 13 bases between. The PCR employed 60 Vbeta primers together with 13 Jbeta primers. Measured with immunoSEQ multiplex PCR; TCRdb has only the in-frame clones, and not every one. The sample carries over 100,000 clones, 76% recorded once. Regarding the study as a whole: Accurate HLA-A and HLA-B prediction from TCR beta sequences was reported for most subjects. Many donors carried some public TCRs, although rarity characterized most TCR sequences.

Sequencing used PBMCs. The V and J genes are TRBV4-1 and TRBJ2-4; D unresolved. The receptor was isolated from a woman in her thirties or forties in good health and CMV-seropositive. This CDR3 reads CASSQAGSIGIQYF. In nucleotides, the CDR3 is TGCGCCAGCAGCCAAGCGGGTAGTATCGGCATTCAGTACTTC.